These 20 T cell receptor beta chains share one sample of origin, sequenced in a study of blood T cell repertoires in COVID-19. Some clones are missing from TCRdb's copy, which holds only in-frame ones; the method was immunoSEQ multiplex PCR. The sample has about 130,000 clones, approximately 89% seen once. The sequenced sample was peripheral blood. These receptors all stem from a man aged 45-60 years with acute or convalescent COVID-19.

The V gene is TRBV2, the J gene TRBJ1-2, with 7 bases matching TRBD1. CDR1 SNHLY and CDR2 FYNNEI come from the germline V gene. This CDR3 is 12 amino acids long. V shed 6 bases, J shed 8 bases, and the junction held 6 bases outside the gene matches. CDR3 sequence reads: CASSETGKGYTF. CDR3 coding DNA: TGTGCCAGCAGCGAGACAGGGAAAGGCTACACCTTC.

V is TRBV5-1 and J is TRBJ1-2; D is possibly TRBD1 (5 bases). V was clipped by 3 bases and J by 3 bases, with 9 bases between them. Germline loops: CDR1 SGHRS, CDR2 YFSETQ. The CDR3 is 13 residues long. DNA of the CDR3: TGCGCCAGCAGCTCGCAGGGTGACTATGGCTACACCTTC. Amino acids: CASSSQGDYGYTF.

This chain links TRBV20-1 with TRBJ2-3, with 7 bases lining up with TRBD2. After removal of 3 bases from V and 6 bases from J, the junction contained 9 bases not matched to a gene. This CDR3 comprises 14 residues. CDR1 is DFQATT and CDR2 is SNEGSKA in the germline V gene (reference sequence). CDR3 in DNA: TGCAGTGCTAGTAAAGCGGGGTCCCGGGATACGCAGTATTTT. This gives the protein CSASKAGSRDTQYF.

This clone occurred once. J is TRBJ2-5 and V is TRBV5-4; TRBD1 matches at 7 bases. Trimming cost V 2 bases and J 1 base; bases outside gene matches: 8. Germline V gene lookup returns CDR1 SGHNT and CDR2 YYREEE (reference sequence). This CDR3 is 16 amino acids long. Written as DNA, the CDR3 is TGTGCCAGCAGCTTAGGACAGGCTCGAGCCCAAGAGACCCAGTACTTC. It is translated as CASSLGQARAQETQYF.

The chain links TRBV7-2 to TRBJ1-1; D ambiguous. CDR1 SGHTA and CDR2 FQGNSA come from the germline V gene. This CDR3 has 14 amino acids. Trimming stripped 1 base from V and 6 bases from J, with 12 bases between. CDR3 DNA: TGTGCCAGCAGCTTAGACGGGTCTCGGCCTGAAGCTTTCTTT. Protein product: CASSLDGSRPEAFF. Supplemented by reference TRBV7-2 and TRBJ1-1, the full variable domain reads GAGVSQSPSNKVTEKGKDVELRCDPISGHTALYWYRQSLGQGLEFLIYFQGNSAPDKSGLPSDRFSAERTGGSVSTLTIQRTQQEDSAVYLCASSLDGSRPEAFFGQGTRLTVV.

CDR3 nucleotide sequence: TGTGCCAGCAGCCGTAGAGGTCCCGGCTACAATGAGCAGTTCTTC. It encodes CASSRRGPGYNEQFF. The chain combines TRBV28 with TRBJ2-1; no firm D call. CDR1 MDHEN and CDR2 SYDVKM come from the germline V gene. The CDR3 length is 15 residues. V was shortened by 6 bases and J by 3 bases, with 15 bases between the two germline ends.

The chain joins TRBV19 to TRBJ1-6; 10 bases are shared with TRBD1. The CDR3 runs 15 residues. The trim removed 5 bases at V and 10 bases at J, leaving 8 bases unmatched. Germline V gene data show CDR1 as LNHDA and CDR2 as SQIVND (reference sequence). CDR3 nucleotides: TGTGCCAGTAGTTCGACCGGGACAGGGGACTCACCCCTCCACTTT. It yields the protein CASSSTGTGDSPLHF.

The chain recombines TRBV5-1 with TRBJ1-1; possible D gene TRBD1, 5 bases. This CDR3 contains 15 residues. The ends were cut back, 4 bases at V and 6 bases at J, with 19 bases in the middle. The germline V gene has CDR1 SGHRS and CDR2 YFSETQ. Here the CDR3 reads CASSLQSGTVAEAFF. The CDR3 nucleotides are TGCGCCAGCAGCCTCCAGTCGGGGACTGTCGCTGAAGCTTTCTTT. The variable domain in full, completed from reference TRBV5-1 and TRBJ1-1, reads KAGVTQTPRYLIKTRGQQVTLSCSPISGHRSVSWYQQTPGQGLQFLFEYFSETQRNKGNFPGRFSGRQFSNSRSEMNVSTLELGDSALYLCASSLQSGTVAEAFFGQGTRLTVV.

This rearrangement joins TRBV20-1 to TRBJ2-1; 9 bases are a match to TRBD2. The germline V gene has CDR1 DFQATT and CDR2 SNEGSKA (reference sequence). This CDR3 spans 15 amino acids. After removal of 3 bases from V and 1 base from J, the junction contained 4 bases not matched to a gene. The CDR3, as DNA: TGCAGTGCTAGTGAAACTAGCGGGTCCTACAATGAGCAGTTCTTC. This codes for CSASETSGSYNEQFF.

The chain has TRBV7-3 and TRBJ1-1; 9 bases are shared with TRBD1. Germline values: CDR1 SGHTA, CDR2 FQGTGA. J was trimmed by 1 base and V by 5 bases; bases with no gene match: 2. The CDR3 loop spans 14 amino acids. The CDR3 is CASSATGGNTEAFF. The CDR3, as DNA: TGTGCCAGCAGCGCGACAGGGGGGAACACTGAAGCTTTCTTT.

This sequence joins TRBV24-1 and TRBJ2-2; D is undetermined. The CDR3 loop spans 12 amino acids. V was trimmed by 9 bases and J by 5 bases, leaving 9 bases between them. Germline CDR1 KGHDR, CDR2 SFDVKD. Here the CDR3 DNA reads TGTGCCACCGGAAAGACTACCGGGGAGCTGTTTTTT. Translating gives CATGKTTGELFF.

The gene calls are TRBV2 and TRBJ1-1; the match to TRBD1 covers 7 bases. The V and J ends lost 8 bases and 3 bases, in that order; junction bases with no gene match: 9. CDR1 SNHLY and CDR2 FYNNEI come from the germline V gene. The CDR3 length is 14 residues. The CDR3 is CASQMEGAHTEAFF. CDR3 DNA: TGTGCCAGCCAGATGGAGGGGGCGCACACTGAAGCTTTCTTT.

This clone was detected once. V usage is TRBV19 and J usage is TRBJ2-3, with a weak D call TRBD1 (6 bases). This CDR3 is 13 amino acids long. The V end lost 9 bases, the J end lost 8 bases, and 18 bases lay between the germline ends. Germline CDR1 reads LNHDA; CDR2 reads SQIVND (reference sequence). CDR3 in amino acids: CASRDTLGGTQYF. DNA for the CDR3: TGTGCCAGCCGGGACACCCTTGGCGGTACGCAGTATTTT.

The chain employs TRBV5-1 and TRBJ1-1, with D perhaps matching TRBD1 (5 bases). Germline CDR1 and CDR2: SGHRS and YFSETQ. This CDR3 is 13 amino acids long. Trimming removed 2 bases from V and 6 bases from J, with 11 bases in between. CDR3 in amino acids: CASSLDSGPEAFF. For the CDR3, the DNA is TGCGCCAGCAGCTTAGACAGTGGACCTGAAGCTTTCTTT.

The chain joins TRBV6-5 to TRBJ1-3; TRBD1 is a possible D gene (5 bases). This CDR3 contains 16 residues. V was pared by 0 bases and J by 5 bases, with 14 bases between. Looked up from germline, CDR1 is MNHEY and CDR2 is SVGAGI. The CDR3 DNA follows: TGTGCCAGCAGTTACTCCGACAGTCCTGGAAGAAACACCATATATTTT. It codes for CASSYSDSPGRNTIYF.

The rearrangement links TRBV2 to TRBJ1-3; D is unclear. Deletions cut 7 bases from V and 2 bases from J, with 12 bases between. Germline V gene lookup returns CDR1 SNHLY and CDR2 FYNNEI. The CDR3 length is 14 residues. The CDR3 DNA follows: TGTGCCAGCATTAGCACCTCAACTGGAAACACCATATATTTT. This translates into CASISTSTGNTIYF.

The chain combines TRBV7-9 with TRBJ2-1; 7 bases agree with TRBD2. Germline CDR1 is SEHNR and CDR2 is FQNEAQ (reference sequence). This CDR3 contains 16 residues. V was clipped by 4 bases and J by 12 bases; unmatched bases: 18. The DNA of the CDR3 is TGTGCCAGCAGCTCACTAACAGGACTAGTAAGTTTTCGGCAGTTCTTC. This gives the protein CASSSLTGLVSFRQFF.

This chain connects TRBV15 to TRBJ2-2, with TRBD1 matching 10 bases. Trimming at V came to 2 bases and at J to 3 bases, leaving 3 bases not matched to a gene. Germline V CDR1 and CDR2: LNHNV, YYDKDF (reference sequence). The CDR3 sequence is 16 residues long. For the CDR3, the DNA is TGTGCCACCAGCAGACTCGGGACAGGGGACACCGGGGAGCTGTTTTTT. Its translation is CATSRLGTGDTGELFF.

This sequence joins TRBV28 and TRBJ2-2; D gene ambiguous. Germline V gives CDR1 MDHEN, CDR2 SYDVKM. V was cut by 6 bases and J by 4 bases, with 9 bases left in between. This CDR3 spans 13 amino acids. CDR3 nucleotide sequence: TGTGCCAGCAGGACGCCGGGCACCGGGGAGCTGTTTTTT. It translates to CASRTPGTGELFF. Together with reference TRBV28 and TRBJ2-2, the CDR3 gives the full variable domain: DVKVTQSSRYLVKRTGEKVFLECVQDMDHENMFWYRQDPGLGLRLIYFSYDVKMKEKGDIPEGYSVSREKKERFSLILESASTNQTSMYLCASRTPGTGELFFGEGSRLTVL.

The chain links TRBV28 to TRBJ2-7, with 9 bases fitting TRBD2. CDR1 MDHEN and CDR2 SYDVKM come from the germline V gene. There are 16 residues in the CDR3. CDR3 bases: TGTGCTACGGGGGGTAGCGGGAGCCAAGGCTCCTACGAGCAGTACTTC. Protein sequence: CATGGSGSQGSYEQYF.